This TCR beta chain was recorded in a study of blood T cell repertoires in COVID-19. Overall study context: Both acute and convalescent COVID-19 samples were obtained from the United States, Italy and Spain. From T cells, B-cell-depleted T cells, or PBMCs came the material, which was cDNA or gDNA.

Germline assignment: CDR1 MNHEY and CDR2 SVGEGT. This CDR3 has 17 residues. The V end lost 6 bases, the J end lost 6 bases, and 23 bases lay between the germline ends. The study recruited people aged about 18 to 89 years across about two dozen US areas. Participants had their cohort set by participant-reported clinical history. Sequenced by immunoSEQ multiplex PCR; TCRdb stores in-frame clones only, minus some. The sample has 200,000 to 250,000 clones; over 75% are singletons. Material: PBMCs or T cells enriched from blood (not recorded which). The rearrangement uses TRBV6-2 or TRBV6-3 and TRBJ2-2, with D hard to call. The sequence derives from a man aged 25 to 40 with acute COVID-19. As DNA, the CDR3 is TGTGCCAGCAGCAAGCGCCGGAACCTAGGAATTCCCGGGGAGCTGTTTTTT. This sequence encodes CASSKRRNLGIPGELFF.